Ten or more counts support the clone carrying this T cell receptor (beta chain). Its antigen remains unidentified. The data were taken from a study of blood T cells in healthy people across ages. General study findings and limits: With age, beta diversity per million T cells declined roughly linearly, significantly by over 35.

Sample-barcoded 5' priming and a J-beta primer mix drove a second PCR of roughly 7 to 11 cycles. TCRdb recomputed calls from the 5' RACE reads with MiXCR, one row per CDR3 protein. The sample lists roughly 800,000 distinct CDR3 sequences, about 37% occurring once. Trimming pared 2 bases from V and 0 bases from J, leaving 5 bases between. Germline V lookup: CDR1 LNHNV, CDR2 YYDKDF (reference sequence). This CDR3 spans 14 amino acids. Sample: blood. This clonotype was sampled from a man aged 18 to 30 in good health. V usage is TRBV15 and J usage is TRBJ1-5; D is unclear. CDR3 coding DNA: TGTGCCACCAGCAGACGGGCTAGCAATCAGCCCCAGCATTTT. It yields the protein CATSRRASNQPQHF.